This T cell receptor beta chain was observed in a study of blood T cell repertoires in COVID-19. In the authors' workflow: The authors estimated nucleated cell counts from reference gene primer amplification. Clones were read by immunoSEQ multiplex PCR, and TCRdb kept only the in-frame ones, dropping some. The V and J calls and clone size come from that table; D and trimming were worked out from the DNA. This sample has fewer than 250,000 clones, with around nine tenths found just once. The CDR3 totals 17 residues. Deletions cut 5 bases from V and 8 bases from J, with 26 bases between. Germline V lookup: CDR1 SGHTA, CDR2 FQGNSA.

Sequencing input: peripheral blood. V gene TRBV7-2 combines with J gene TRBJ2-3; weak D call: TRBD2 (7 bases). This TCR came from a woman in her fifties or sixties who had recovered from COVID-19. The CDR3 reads CASSAGLAGAVLGTQYF. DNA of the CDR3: TGTGCCAGCAGCGCTGGACTGGCGGGGGCGGTATTAGGTACGCAGTATTTT.